This is a list of T cell receptor beta chains from one sample in a study of PD-L1 blockade in urothelial cancer. TCRdb's table, derived via immunoSEQ multiplex PCR, lists solely in-frame clones and lacks some. The sample includes approximately 100,000 clones, roughly 84% of them seen just once. The sequences come from PBMCs, collected around atezolizumab (anti-PD-L1) treatment. The receptor source for this set is a man aged 50 to 59 with urothelial cancer. Both conserved end residues are part of each CDR3.

>TRBV7-2|15|TRBJ2-7
CASSQRGRSSYEQYF
>TRBV30|13|TRBJ1-2
CAWRPGADYGYTF
>TRBV28|18|TRBJ2-1
CASTPMGLAGGLYNEQFF
>TRBV9|15|TRBJ2-1
CASSSSYGTGNEQFF
>TRBV28|12|TRBJ1-1
CASSLSVTEAFF
>TRBV25-1|14|TRBJ1-1
CASSVAGLNTEAFF
>TRBV27|15|TRBJ2-7
CASSLSGDRGYEQYF
>TRBV28|12|TRBJ2-7
CASWSSSYEQYF
>TRBV19|13|TRBJ2-3
CASRTSSALTQYF
>TRBV9|16|TRBJ2-7
CASSLQGGQGSYEQYF
>TRBV19|12|TRBJ2-7
CASSIQVGEQYF
>TRBV9|13|TRBJ2-7
CASSVGLVNEQYF
>TRBV7-9|17|TRBJ1-1
CASSHTGWGNVNTEAFF
>TRBV7-9|13|TRBJ1-6
CASRVGDNSPLHF
>TRBV2|14|TRBJ1-1
CASRVGQMNTEAFF
>TRBV7-9|15|TRBJ2-1
CASSPSGGPNNEQFF
>TRBV7-3|15|TRBJ2-5
CASSLMASGKETQYF
>TRBV19|16|TRBJ2-3
CASSLDTGTSGNTQYF
>TRBV6-1|14|TRBJ1-2
CASSGGGSAYGYTF
>TRBV7-2|15|TRBJ1-3
CASSTRTVSGNTIYF
>TRBV18|16|TRBJ2-1
CASSPISASGRGEQFF
>TRBV5-1|15|TRBJ2-5
CASSPGGTGEATQYF
>TRBV6-1|17|TRBJ2-3
CASSDNLLAGATDTQYF
>TRBV7-2|16|TRBJ2-5
CASSRRSGRALETQYF
>TRBV30|14|TRBJ2-5
CAWTPSSDQETQYF
>TRBV15|14|TRBJ1-5
CATSRSTGGQPQHF
>TRBV5-1|16|TRBJ1-3
CASSFGGANSGNTIYF
>TRBV5-1|18|TRBJ2-3
CASSWDMRQGKYTDTQYF
>TRBV7-3|17|TRBJ2-2
CASSLQASGKFTGELFF
>TRBV30|13|TRBJ1-1
CAWSLGAMTEAFF
>TRBV28|17|TRBJ2-7
CASSLFPQQGSRYEQYF